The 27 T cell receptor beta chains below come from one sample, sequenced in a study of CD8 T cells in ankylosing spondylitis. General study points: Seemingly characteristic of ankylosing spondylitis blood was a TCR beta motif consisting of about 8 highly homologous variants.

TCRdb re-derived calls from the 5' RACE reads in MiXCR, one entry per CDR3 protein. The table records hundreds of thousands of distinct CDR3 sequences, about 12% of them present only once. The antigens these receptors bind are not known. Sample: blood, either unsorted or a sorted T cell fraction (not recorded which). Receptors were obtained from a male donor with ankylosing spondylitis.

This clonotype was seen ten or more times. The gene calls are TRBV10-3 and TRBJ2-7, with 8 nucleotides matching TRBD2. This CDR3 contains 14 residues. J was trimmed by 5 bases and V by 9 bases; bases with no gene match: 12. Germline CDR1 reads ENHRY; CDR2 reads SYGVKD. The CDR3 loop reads CAITRSGSRNEQYF. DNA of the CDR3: TGTGCCATTACGCGCAGCGGGAGCAGGAACGAGCAGTACTTC.

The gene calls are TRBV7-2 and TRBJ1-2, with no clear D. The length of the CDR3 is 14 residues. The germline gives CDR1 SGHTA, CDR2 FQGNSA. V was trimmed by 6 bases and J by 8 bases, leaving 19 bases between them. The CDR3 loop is CASSSFGRTGGYTF. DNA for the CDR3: TGTGCCAGCAGTTCCTTCGGCCGAACCGGAGGCTACACCTTC.

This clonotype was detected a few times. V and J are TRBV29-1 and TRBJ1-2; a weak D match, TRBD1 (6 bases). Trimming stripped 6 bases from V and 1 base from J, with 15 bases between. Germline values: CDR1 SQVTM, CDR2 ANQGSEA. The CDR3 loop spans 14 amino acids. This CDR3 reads CSVRLTDSNYGYTF. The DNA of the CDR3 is TGCAGCGTCCGCCTAACGGACAGTAACTATGGCTACACCTTC.

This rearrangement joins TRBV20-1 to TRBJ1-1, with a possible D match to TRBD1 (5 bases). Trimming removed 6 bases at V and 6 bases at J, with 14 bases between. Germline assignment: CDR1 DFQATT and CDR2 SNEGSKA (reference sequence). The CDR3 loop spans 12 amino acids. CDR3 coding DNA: TGCAGTGCGAGGGACCGGTACTCTGAAGCTTTCTTT. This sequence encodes CSARDRYSEAFF.

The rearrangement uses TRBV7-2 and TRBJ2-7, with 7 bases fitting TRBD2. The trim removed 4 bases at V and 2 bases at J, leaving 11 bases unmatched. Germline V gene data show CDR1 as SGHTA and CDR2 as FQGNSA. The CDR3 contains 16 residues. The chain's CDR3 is CASSSGTTSVTYEQYF. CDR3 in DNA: TGTGCCAGCAGCTCGGGGACTACCTCAGTTACCTACGAGCAGTACTTC.

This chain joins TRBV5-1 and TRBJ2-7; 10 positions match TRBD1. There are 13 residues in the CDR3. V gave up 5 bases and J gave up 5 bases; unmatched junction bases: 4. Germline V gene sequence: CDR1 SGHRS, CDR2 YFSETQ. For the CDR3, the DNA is TGCGCCAGCAGGGGACAGGGGACCCACGAGCAGTACTTC. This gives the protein CASRGQGTHEQYF.

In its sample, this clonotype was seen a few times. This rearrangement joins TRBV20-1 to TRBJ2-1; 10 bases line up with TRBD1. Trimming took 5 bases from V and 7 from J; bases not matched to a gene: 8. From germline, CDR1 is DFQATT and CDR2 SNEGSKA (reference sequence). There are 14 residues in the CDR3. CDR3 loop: CSAVPGQGGNEQFF. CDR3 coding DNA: TGCAGTGCTGTTCCAGGACAGGGGGGGAATGAGCAGTTCTTC.

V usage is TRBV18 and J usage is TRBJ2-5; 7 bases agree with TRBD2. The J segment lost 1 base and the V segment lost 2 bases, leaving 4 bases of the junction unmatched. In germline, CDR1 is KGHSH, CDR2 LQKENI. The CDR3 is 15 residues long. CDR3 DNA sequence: TGTGCCAGCTCACCAATCTGGGGGGGCCAAGAGACCCAGTACTTC. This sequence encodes CASSPIWGGQETQYF.

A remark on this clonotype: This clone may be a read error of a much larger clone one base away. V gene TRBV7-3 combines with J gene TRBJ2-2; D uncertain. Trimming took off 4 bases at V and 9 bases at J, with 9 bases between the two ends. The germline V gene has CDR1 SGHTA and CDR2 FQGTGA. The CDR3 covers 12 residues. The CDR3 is CASSSSTRELFF. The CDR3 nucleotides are TGTGCCAGCAGCTCAAGTACCAGGGAGCTGTTTTTT.

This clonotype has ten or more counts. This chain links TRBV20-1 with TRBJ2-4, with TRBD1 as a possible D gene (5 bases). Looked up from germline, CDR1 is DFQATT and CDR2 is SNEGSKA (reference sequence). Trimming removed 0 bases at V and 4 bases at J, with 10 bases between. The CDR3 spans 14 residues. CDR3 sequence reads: CSARDRGIKNIQYF. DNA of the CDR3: TGCAGTGCTAGAGATAGGGGCATAAAAAACATTCAGTACTTC.

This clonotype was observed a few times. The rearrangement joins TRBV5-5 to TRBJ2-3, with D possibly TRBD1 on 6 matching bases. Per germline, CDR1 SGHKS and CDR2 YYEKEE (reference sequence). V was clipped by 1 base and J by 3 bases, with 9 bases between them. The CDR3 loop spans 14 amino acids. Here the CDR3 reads CASSLTGWTDTQYF. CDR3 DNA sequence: TGTGCCAGCAGCTTGACAGGGTGGACAGATACGCAGTATTTT.

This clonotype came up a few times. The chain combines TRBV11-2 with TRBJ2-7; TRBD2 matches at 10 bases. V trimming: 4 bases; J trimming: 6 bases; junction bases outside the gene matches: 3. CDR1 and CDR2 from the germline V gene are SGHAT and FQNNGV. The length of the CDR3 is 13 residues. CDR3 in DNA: TGTGCCAGCAGCTCCCAGCGGGGGGGCGAGCAGTACTTC. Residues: CASSSQRGGEQYF.

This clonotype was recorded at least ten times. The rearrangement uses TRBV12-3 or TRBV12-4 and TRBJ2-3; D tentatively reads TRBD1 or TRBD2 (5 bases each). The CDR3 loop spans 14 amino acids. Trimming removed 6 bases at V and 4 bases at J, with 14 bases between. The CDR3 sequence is CASSLVGVADTQYF. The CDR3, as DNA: TGTGCCAGCAGCCTCGTGGGGGTCGCAGATACGCAGTATTTT.

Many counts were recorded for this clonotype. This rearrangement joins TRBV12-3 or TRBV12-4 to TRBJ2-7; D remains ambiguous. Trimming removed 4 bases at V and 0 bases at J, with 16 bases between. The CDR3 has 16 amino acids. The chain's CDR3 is CASSSYSTFSSYEQYF. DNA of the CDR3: TGTGCCAGCAGTTCGTATTCTACCTTTAGCTCCTACGAGCAGTACTTC.

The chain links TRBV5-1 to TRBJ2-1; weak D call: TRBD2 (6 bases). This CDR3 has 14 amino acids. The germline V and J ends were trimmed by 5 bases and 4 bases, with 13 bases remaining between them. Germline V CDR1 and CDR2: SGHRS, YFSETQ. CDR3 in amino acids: CASRPGLLYNEQFF. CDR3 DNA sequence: TGCGCCAGCAGGCCCGGACTACTGTACAATGAGCAGTTCTTC.

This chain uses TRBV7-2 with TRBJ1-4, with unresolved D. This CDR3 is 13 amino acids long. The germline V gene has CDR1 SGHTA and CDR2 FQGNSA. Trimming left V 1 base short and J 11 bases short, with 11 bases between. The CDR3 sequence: CASSLGTNRKLFF. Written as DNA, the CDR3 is TGTGCCAGCAGCTTAGGAACAAATAGGAAACTGTTTTTT.

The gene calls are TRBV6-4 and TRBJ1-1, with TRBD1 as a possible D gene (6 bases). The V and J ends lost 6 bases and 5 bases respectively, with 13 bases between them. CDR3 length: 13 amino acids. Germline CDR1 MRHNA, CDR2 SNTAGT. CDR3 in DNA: TGTGCCAGCAGCGCGGACAGAGTTACTGAAGCTTTCTTT. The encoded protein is CASSADRVTEAFF.

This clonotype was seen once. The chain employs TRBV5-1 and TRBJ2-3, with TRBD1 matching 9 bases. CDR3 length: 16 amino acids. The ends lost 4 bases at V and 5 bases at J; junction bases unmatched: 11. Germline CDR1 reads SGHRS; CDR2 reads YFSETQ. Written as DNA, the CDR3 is TGCGCCAGCAGCATAAACCCGGGACAGGGTATAGATACGCAGTATTTT. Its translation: CASSINPGQGIDTQYF.

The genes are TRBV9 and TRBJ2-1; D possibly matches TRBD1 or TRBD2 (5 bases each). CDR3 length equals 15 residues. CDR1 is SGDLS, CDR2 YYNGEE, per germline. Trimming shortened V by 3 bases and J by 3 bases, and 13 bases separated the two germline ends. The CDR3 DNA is TGTGCCAGCAGCGGGAGTGGGGGATACTACAATGAGCAGTTCTTC. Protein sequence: CASSGSGGYYNEQFF.

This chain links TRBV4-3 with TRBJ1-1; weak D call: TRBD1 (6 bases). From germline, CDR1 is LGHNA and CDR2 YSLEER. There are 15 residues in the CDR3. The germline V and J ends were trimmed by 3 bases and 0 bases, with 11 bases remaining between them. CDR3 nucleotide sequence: TGCGCCAGCAGCCATGCTACAGGGTTGAACACTGAAGCTTTCTTT. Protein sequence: CASSHATGLNTEAFF.

CDR3: CASSPDVKIGGYTF. The CDR3 DNA reads as TGTGCCAGCAGCCCAGACGTTAAGATCGGGGGCTACACCTTC. This chain uses TRBV2 with TRBJ1-2; D gene unclear. Germline CDR1 reads SNHLY; CDR2 reads FYNNEI. V lost 6 bases and J lost 8, with 19 bases in between. The CDR3 totals 14 residues.

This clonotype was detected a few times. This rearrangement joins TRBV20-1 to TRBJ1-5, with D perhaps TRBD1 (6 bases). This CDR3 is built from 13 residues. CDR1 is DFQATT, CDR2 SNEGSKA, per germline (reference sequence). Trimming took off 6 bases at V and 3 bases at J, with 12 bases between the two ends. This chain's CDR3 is CSARTDHNQPQHF. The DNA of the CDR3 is TGCAGTGCCAGGACAGACCACAATCAGCCCCAGCATTTT.

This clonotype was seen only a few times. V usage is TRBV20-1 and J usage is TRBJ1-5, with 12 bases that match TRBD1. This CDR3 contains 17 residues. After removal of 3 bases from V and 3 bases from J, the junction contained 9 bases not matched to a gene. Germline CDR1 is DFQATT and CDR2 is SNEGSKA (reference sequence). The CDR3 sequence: CSARSHLGQGANQPQHF. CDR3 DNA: TGCAGTGCTAGGTCCCATTTGGGACAGGGGGCCAATCAGCCCCAGCATTTT.

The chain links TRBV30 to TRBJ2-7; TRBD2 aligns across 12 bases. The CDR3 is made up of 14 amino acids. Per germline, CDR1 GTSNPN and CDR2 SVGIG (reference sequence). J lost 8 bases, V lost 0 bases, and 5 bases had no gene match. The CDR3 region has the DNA TGTGCCTGGAGTGTTAGCCTAGCGGGAGGGAAGCAGTACTTC. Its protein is CAWSVSLAGGKQYF.

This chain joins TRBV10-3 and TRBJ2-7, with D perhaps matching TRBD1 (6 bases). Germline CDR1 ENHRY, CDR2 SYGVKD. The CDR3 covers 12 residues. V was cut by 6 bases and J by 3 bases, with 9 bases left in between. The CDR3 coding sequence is TGTGCCATCAGCCGGGACAACTACGAGCAGTACTTC. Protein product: CAISRDNYEQYF.

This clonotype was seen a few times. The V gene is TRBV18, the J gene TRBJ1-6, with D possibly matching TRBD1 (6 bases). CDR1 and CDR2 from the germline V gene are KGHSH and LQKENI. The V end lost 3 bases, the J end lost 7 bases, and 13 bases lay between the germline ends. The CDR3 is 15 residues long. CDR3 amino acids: CASSPIQGLNSPLHF. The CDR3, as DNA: TGTGCCAGCTCACCCATACAGGGCCTAAATTCACCCCTCCACTTT.

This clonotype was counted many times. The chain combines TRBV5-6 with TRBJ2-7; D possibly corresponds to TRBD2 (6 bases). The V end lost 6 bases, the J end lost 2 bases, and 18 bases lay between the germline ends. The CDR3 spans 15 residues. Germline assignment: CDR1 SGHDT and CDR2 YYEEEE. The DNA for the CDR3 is TGTGCCAGCACCCTGGGACTTCTAATTGCCTACGAGCAGTACTTC. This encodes CASTLGLLIAYEQYF.